These 20 T cell receptor beta chains were all obtained from the same sample, sequenced in a study of blood T cell repertoires in COVID-19. TCRdb keeps only in-frame clones here, not all; method: immunoSEQ multiplex PCR. The sample includes about 170,000 clones, approximately 87% seen only once; the top ten take roughly 9.8%. Sequencing input: peripheral blood. Source of these receptors: an older woman with COVID-19, enrolled during active disease.

The chain couples TRBV2 to TRBJ2-4; 8 nucleotides align to TRBD2. Trimming removed 11 bases from V and 4 bases from J; junction bases left unmatched: 7. Germline V lookup: CDR1 SNHLY, CDR2 FYNNEI. CDR3 length equals 13 residues. CDR3 region: CASLTSAKNIQYF. CDR3 DNA sequence: TGTGCCTCGTTGACTAGCGCTAAAAACATTCAGTACTTC.

The genes are TRBV14 and TRBJ2-1, with D perhaps TRBD1 (5 bases). This CDR3 region has 17 residues. V was clipped by 0 bases and J by 3 bases, with 15 bases between them. Germline CDR1 is SGHDN and CDR2 is FVKESK. The CDR3 reads CASSQDQIGQGYNEQFF. DNA of the CDR3: TGTGCCAGCAGCCAAGATCAGATCGGCCAGGGCTACAATGAGCAGTTCTTC.

This sequence joins TRBV4-3 and TRBJ2-7, with 7 bases lining up with TRBD1. CDR1 LGHNA and CDR2 YSLEER come from the germline V gene. The CDR3 length is 15 residues. V shed 3 bases and J 1 base; nucleotides not matched to a gene: 6. DNA for the CDR3: TGCGCCAGCAGCCATAGACAGGGTATTTCCTACGAGCAGTACTTC. Amino acids: CASSHRQGISYEQYF.

The gene calls are TRBV7-2 and TRBJ1-6, with D perhaps TRBD1 (6 bases). The CDR3 sequence is 14 residues long. Looked up from germline, CDR1 is SGHTA and CDR2 is FQGNSA. Between the trimmed V and J ends, which lost 4 bases and 9 bases, there was a span of 13 bases. In DNA, the CDR3 is TGTGCCAGCAGCTCCCGGGACAAGTTTTCACCCCTCCACTTT. Translated, it gives CASSSRDKFSPLHF.

In this sample, this clone turned up a few times. The chain uses TRBV6-5 and TRBJ1-1; D possibly corresponds to TRBD1 (5 bases). Germline lookup yields CDR1 MNHEY and CDR2 SVGAGI. Trimming took 6 bases from V and 8 from J, leaving 19 bases between them. This CDR3 comprises 14 residues. CDR3 protein: CASSRGRGRVEAFF. CDR3 bases: TGTGCCAGCAGCCGCGGGAGGGGCAGGGTCGAAGCTTTCTTT.

V gene TRBV29-1 combines with J gene TRBJ1-5, with 10 bases aligning to TRBD1. J lost 5 bases, V lost 7 bases, and 2 bases had no gene match. The germline gives CDR1 SQVTM, CDR2 ANQGSEA. CDR3 length: 12 residues. CDR3 sequence reads: CSAGTGDQPQHF. The CDR3 DNA reads as TGCAGCGCCGGGACAGGGGATCAGCCCCAGCATTTT.

This chain links TRBV6-5 with TRBJ2-5; the match to TRBD2 covers 8 bases. The V and J ends lost 6 bases and 1 base, in that order; junction bases with no gene match: 7. The V gene's germline CDR1 is MNHEY and CDR2 SVGAGI. The CDR3 runs 15 residues. For the CDR3, the DNA is TGTGCCAGCAGCCCCTACGGGAGGGCCCAAGAGACCCAGTACTTC. This codes for CASSPYGRAQETQYF.

V usage is TRBV4-3 and J usage is TRBJ2-1, with 7 bases matching TRBD2. The germline V gene has CDR1 LGHNA and CDR2 YSLEER. The CDR3 has 15 amino acids. V shed 1 base and J 5 bases; nucleotides not matched to a gene: 5. In DNA, the CDR3 is TGCGCCAGCAGCCAAGGAATAGGACTAGACAATGAGCAGTTCTTC. Translating it yields CASSQGIGLDNEQFF.

This chain connects TRBV11-1 to TRBJ1-6; 8 bases agree with TRBD1. Germline V gene lookup returns CDR1 SGHAT and CDR2 FQDESV (reference sequence). J gave up 7 bases and V 3 bases, and 5 bases lay outside the gene matches. There are 15 residues in the CDR3. CDR3 nucleotide sequence: TGTGCCAGCAGCTTTGACAGGGGAGAAAATTCACCCCTCCACTTT. It translates to CASSFDRGENSPLHF.

This chain joins TRBV6-5 and TRBJ1-2, with D uncertain. V was cut by 8 bases and J by 4 bases, with 11 bases left in between. CDR1 MNHEY and CDR2 SVGAGI come from the germline V gene. The CDR3 extends over 12 amino acids. Here the CDR3 reads CASGLHVYGYTF. The CDR3 DNA sequence: TGTGCCAGCGGCCTCCACGTCTATGGCTACACCTTC.

This clone was picked up a small number of times. The V call is TRBV25-1, the J call TRBJ2-1; 10 bases are shared with TRBD2. The CDR3 covers 18 residues. With V trimmed by 2 bases and J by 7 bases, 14 bases remained unmatched. Germline CDR1 MGHDK, CDR2 SYGVNS. The CDR3 sequence is CASSEIEGASGRKNEQFF. In DNA form, the CDR3 reads TGTGCCAGCAGTGAAATTGAGGGGGCTAGCGGGAGAAAAAATGAGCAGTTCTTC.

The chain links TRBV2 to TRBJ1-5; weak D call: TRBD1 (6 bases). Between the trimmed V and J ends, which lost 1 base and 3 bases, there was a span of 10 bases. This CDR3 has 15 amino acids. Germline V gives CDR1 SNHLY, CDR2 FYNNEI. The CDR3 is CASSEGDKFNQPQHF. DNA for the CDR3: TGTGCCAGCAGTGAAGGGGACAAGTTCAATCAGCCCCAGCATTTT.

J is TRBJ2-7 and V is TRBV6-5, with 7 bases that match TRBD2. This CDR3 spans 11 amino acids. Germline lookup yields CDR1 MNHEY and CDR2 SVGAGI. V lost 11 bases, J lost 2 bases, and 3 bases stayed unmatched. Here the CDR3 reads CAGGRAYEQYF. In DNA form, the CDR3 reads TGTGCCGGGGGGAGGGCCTACGAGCAGTACTTC.

The chain is built from TRBV14 and TRBJ1-4; no definite D call. CDR3 length equals 15 residues. V lost 2 bases, J lost 0 bases, and 7 bases lay in between. From germline, CDR1 is SGHDN and CDR2 FVKESK. This chain's CDR3 is CASSQFGPTNEKLFF. The CDR3 nucleotides read TGTGCCAGCAGCCAATTCGGTCCAACTAATGAAAAACTGTTTTTT.

This rearrangement joins TRBV7-2 to TRBJ1-4; 8 bases are a match to TRBD1. This CDR3 region has 14 residues. Germline V gene sequence: CDR1 SGHTA, CDR2 FQGNSA. With V trimmed by 1 base and J by 6 bases, 1 base remained unmatched. This CDR3 reads CASSLGTGYEKLFF. The CDR3 region has the DNA TGTGCCAGCAGCTTAGGGACAGGGTATGAAAAACTGTTTTTT.

On this clone itself: Other DNA sequences in this specimen translate into the identical CDR3. This chain joins TRBV7-2 and TRBJ1-2; D is perhaps TRBD1 (6 bases). Germline CDR1 is SGHTA and CDR2 is FQGNSA. The CDR3 contains 13 residues. V was shortened by 5 bases and J by 2 bases, with 9 bases between the two germline ends. CDR3 nucleotides: TGTGCCAGCAGCGCCACAGGGAACTATGGCTACACCTTC. This gives the protein CASSATGNYGYTF. The entire variable domain, with the rest obtained from reference TRBV7-2 and TRBJ1-2, is as follows: GAGVSQSPSNKVTEKGKDVELRCDPISGHTALYWYRQSLGQGLEFLIYFQGNSAPDKSGLPSDRFSAERTGGSVSTLTIQRTQQEDSAVYLCASSATGNYGYTFGSGTRLTVV.

J is TRBJ2-7 and V is TRBV7-3; D uncertain. CDR3 length: 14 residues. Germline lookup yields CDR1 SGHTA and CDR2 FQGTGA. The germline V and J ends were trimmed by 5 bases and 0 bases, with 11 bases remaining between them. CDR3 region: CASSDTVSSYEQYF. The CDR3 coding sequence is TGTGCCAGCAGCGACACGGTTAGCTCCTACGAGCAGTACTTC.

The V gene is TRBV5-3, the J gene TRBJ2-7; TRBD2 aligns across 13 bases. TRBV5-3 is labeled an ORF, and its function is uncertain. This CDR3 contains 16 residues. V gave up 4 bases and J gave up 7 bases; unmatched junction bases: 11. CDR3 DNA: TGTGCCAGAAGCCCCGGACTAGCGGGGGTTTCTTATGAGCAGTACTTC. As protein: CARSPGLAGVSYEQYF.

J is TRBJ1-6 and V is TRBV5-4; perhaps TRBD1 as D (5 bases). V lost 2 bases and J 4 bases, leaving 13 bases between the germline ends. The CDR3 loop spans 16 amino acids. CDR1 is SGHNT, CDR2 YYREEE, per germline (reference sequence). The DNA for the CDR3 is TGTGCCAGCAGCTTCGGCGGGGGAGGATATAATTCACCCCTCCACTTT. This gives the protein CASSFGGGGYNSPLHF.

The rearrangement joins TRBV6-6 to TRBJ1-1, with TRBD1 identical over 9 bases. The CDR3 totals 15 residues. After removal of 2 bases from V and 4 bases from J, the junction contained 5 bases not matched to a gene. CDR1 and CDR2 (germline): MNHNY, SVGAGI (reference sequence). CDR3: CASSYAGTGFTEAFF. CDR3 DNA sequence: TGTGCCAGCAGTTACGCCGGGACAGGGTTCACTGAAGCTTTCTTT.